The clone carrying this T cell receptor (beta chain) was picked up a small number of times. Clinical histories supplied by participants themselves formed the basis of cohort assignment. Exposed study participants had met a COVID-19 case within 2 weeks before entry. Here immunoSEQ multiplex PCR was the method, and the copy in TCRdb shows in-frame clones only, minus some. The sample comprises roughly 200,000 clones, around nine tenths of which are singletons, and roughly 4% rests with the top ten. This entry is derived from a study of blood T cell repertoires in COVID-19. Study information: The analysed material was cDNA or gDNA that came from T cells, B-cell-depleted T cells, or PBMCs.

V trimming: 4 bases; J trimming: 5 bases; junction bases outside the gene matches: 6. Germline V gives CDR1 KGHSH, CDR2 LQKENI. The CDR3 has 15 amino acids. The sequenced material came from PBMCs or T cells enriched from blood (not recorded which). The chain uses TRBV18 and TRBJ2-2; TRBD1 agrees at 8 bases. This TCR came from a woman aged 25 to 39 who had been exposed to COVID-19. In DNA, the CDR3 is TGTGCCAGCTCACTCTCGACAGGGGTTACCGGGGAGCTGTTTTTT. Protein product: CASSLSTGVTGELFF. Complete variable domain (other parts from reference TRBV18 and TRBJ2-2): NAGVMQNPRHLVRRRGQEARLRCSPMKGHSHVYWYRQLPEEGLKFMVYLQKENIIDESGMPKERFSAEFPKEGPSILRIQQVVRGDSAAYFCASSLSTGVTGELFFGEGSRLTVL.